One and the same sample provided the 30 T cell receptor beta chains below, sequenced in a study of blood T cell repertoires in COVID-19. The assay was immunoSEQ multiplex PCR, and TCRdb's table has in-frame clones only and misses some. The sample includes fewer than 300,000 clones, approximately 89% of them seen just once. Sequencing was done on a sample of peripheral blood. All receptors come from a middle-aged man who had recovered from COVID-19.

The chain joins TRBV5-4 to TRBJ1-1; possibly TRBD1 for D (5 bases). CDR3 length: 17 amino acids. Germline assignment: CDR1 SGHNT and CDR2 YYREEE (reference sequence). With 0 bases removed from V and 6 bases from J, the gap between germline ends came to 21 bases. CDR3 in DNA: TGTGCCAGCAGCTTGGACGGCCAGGGTCCCTTCGAGCCTGAAGCTTTCTTT. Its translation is CASSLDGQGPFEPEAFF.

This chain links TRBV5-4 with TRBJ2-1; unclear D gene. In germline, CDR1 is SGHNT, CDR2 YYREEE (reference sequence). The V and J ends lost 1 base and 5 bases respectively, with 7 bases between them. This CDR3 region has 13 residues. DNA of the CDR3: TGTGCCAGCAGCTTGCCAGATAACAATGAGCAGTTCTTC. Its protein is CASSLPDNNEQFF.

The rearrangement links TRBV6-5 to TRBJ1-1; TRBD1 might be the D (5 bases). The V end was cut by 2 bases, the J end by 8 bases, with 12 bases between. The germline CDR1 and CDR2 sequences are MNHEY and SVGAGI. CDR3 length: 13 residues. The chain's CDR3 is CASSYADMREAFF. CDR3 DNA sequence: TGTGCCAGCAGTTACGCGGACATGAGAGAAGCTTTCTTT.

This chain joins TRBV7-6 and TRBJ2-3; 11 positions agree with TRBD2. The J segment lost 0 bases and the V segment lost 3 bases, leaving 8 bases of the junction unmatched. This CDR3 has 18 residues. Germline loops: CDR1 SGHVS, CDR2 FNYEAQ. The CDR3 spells CASSFGLAGGFSTDTQYF. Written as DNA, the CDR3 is TGTGCCAGCAGCTTTGGCCTAGCGGGGGGATTTAGCACAGATACGCAGTATTTT. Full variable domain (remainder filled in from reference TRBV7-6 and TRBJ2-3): GAGVSQSPRYKVTKRGQDVALRCDPISGHVSLYWYRQALGQGPEFLTYFNYEAQQDKSGLPNDRFSAERPEGSISTLTIQRTEQRDSAMYRCASSFGLAGGFSTDTQYFGPGTRLTVL.

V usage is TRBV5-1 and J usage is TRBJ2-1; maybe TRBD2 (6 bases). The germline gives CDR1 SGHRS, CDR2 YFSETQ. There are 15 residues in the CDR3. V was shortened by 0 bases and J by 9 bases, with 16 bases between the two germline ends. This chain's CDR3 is CASSLGGTDLGEQFF. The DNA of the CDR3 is TGCGCCAGCAGCTTGGGGGGGACTGATCTTGGTGAGCAGTTCTTC.

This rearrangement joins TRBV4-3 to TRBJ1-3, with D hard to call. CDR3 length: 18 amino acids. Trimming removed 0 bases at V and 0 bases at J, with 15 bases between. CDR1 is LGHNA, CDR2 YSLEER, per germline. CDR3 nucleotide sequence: TGCGCCAGCAGCCAAGATGTCGCAGTCAGTTACTCTGGAAACACCATATATTTT. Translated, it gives CASSQDVAVSYSGNTIYF.

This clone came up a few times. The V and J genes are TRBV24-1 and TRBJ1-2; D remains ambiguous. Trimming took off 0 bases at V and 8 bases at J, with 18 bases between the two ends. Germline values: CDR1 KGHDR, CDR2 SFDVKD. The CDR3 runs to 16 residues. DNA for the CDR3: TGTGCCACCAGTGATTTGCATCGTCCAGGCGCCAGGGGCTACACCTTC. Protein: CATSDLHRPGARGYTF.

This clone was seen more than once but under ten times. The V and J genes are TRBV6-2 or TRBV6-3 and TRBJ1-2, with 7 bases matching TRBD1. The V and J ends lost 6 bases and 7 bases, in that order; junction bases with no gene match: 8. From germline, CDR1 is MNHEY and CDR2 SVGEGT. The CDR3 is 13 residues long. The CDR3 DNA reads TGTGCCAGCAGCTTCACAGGGGTTCCTGGCTACACCTTC. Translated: CASSFTGVPGYTF.

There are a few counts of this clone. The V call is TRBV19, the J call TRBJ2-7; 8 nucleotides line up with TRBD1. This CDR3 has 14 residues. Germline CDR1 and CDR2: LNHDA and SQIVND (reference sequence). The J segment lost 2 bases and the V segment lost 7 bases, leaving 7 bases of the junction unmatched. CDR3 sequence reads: CASTPGTGAYEQYF. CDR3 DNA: TGTGCCAGTACTCCTGGGACAGGAGCCTACGAGCAGTACTTC.

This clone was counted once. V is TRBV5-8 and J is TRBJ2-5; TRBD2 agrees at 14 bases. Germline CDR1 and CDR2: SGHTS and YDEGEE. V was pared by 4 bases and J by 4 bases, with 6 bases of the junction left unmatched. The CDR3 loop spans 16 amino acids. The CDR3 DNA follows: TGTGCCAGCAGCGCGGGACTAGCGGGAGTCGTAGAGACCCAGTACTTC. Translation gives CASSAGLAGVVETQYF.

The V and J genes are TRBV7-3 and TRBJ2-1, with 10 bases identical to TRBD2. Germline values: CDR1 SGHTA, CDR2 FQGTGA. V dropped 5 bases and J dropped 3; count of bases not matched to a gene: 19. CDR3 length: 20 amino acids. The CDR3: CASSPPPRLAGVFNYNEQFF. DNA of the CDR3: TGTGCCAGCAGCCCCCCTCCCCGCCTAGCGGGAGTATTTAACTACAATGAGCAGTTCTTC.

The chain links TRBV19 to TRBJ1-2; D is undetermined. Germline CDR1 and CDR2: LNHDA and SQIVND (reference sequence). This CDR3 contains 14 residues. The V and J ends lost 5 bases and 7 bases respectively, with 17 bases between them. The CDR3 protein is CASSPDAGAAGYTF. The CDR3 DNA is TGTGCCAGTAGTCCCGATGCAGGCGCAGCTGGCTACACCTTC.

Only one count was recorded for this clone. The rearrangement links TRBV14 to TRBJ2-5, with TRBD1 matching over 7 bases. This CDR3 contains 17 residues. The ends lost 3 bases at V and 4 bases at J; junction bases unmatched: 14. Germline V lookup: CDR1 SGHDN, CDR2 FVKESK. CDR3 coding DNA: TGTGCCAGCAGCCACTACCCCGGGACAGCGGATCGAGAGACCCAGTACTTC. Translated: CASSHYPGTADRETQYF.

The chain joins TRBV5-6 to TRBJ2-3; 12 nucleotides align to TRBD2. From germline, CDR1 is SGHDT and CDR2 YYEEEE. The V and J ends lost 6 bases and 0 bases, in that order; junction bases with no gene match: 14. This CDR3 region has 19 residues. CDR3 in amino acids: CASIKRTSGTFSSTDTQYF. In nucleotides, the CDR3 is TGTGCCAGCATAAAGCGGACTAGCGGGACTTTCTCTAGCACAGATACGCAGTATTTT.

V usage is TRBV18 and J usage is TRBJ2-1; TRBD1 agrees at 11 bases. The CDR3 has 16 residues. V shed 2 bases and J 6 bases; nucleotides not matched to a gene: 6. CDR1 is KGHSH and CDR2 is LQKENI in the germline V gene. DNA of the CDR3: TGTGCCAGCTCACCATGGACAGGGGGCAGGGGCAATGAGCAGTTCTTC. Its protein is CASSPWTGGRGNEQFF.

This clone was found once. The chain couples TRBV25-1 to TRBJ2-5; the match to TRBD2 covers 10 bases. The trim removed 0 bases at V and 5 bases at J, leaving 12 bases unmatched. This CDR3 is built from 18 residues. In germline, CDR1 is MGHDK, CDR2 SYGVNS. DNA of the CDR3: TGTGCCAGCAGTGAATACCCCCGGACTAGCGGAGGAGGGGAGACCCAGTACTTC. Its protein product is CASSEYPRTSGGGETQYF. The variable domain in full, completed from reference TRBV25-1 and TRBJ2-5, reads EADIYQTPRYLVIGTGKKITLECSQTMGHDKMYWYQQDPGMELHLIHYSYGVNSTEKGDLSSESTVSRIRTEHFPLTLESARPSHTSQYLCASSEYPRTSGGGETQYFGPGTRLLVL.

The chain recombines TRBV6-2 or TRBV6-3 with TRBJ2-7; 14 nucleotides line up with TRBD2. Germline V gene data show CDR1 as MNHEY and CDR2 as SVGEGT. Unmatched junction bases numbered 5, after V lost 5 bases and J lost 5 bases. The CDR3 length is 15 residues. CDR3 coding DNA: TGTGCCAGCAGTGGGACTAGCGGGAGAATCCACGAGCAGTACTTC. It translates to CASSGTSGRIHEQYF.

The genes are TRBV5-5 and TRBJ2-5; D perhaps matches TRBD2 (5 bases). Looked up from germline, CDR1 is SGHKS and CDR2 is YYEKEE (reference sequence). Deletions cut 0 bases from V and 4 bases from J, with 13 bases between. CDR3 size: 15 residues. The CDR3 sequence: CASSLALIGGETQYF. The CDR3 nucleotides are TGTGCCAGCAGCTTGGCCCTGATCGGAGGAGAGACCCAGTACTTC.

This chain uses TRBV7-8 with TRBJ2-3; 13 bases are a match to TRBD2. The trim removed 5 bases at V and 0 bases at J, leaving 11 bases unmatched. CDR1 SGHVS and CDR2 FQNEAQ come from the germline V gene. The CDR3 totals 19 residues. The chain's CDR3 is CASSLRTSGRGASTDTQYF. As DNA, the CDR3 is TGTGCCAGCAGCCTAAGGACTAGCGGGAGAGGGGCTAGCACAGATACGCAGTATTTT.

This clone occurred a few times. The CDR3 here is CASRKDRADTQYF. The CDR3, as DNA: TGTGCCAGCAGGAAGGACAGGGCCGACACGCAGTATTTT. The chain uses TRBV2 and TRBJ2-3, with 8 bases identical to TRBD1. J lost 9 bases, V lost 6 bases, and 8 bases had no gene match. The CDR3 runs to 13 residues. Germline V CDR1 and CDR2: SNHLY, FYNNEI.

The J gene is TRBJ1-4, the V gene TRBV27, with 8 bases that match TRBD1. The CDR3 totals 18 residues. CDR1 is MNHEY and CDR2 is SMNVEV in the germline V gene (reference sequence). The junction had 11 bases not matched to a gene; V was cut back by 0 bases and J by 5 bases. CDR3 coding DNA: TGTGCCAGCAGTTTATCGCAGCAGGGGGCTAACCCGAATGAAAAACTGTTTTTT. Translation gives CASSLSQQGANPNEKLFF.

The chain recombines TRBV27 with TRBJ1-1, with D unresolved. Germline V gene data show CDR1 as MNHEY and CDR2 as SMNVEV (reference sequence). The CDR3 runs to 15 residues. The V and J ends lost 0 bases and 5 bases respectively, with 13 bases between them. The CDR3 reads CASSLSMGLVTEAFF. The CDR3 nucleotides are TGTGCCAGCAGTTTATCGATGGGTCTAGTGACTGAAGCTTTCTTT.

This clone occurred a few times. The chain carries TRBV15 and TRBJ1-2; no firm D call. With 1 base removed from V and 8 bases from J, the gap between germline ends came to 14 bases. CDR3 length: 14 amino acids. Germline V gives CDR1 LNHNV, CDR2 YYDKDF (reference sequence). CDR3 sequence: CATSRVHGEEGYTF. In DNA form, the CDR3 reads TGTGCCACCAGCAGAGTTCACGGGGAAGAGGGCTACACCTTC.

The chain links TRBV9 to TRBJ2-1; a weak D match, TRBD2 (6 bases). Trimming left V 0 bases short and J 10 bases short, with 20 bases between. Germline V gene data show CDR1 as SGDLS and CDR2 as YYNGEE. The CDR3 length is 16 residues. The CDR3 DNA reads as TGTGCCAGCAGCGTAGGGAATTCGGCGGGATGGGAGGAGCAGTTCTTC. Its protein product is CASSVGNSAGWEEQFF.

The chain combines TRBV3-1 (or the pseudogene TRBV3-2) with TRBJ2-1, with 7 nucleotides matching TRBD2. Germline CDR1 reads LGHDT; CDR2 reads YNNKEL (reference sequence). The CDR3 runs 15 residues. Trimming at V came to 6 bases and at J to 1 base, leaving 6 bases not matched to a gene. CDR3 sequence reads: CASRQREGSYNEQFF. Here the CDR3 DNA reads TGTGCCAGCAGACAGCGGGAAGGATCCTACAATGAGCAGTTCTTC.

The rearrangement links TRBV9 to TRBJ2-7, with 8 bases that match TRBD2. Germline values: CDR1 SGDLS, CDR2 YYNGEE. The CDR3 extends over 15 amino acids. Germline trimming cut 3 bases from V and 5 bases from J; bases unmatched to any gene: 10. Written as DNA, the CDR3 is TGTGCCAGCAGCGGGGGACCGGGACTAGTCCACGAGCAGTACTTC. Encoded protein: CASSGGPGLVHEQYF.

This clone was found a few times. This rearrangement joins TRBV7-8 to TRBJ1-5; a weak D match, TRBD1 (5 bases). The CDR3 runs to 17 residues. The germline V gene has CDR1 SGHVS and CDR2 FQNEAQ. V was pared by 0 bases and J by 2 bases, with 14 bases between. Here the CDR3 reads CASSLARGEVGNQPQHF. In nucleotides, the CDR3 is TGTGCCAGCAGCTTAGCTAGGGGCGAGGTGGGCAATCAGCCCCAGCATTTT. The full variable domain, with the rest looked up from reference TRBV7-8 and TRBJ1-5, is GAGVSQSPRYKVAKRGQDVALRCDPISGHVSLFWYQQALGQGPEFLTYFQNEAQLDKSGLPSDRFFAERPEGSVSTLKIQRTQQEDSAVYLCASSLARGEVGNQPQHFGDGTRLSIL.

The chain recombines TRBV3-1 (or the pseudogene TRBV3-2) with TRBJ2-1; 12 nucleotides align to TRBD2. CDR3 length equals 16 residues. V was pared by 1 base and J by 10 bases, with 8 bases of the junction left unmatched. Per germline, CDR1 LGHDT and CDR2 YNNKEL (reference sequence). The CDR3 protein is CASSQGSSGGAREQFF. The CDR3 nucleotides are TGTGCCAGCAGCCAAGGTTCTAGCGGGGGGGCGCGGGAGCAGTTCTTC.

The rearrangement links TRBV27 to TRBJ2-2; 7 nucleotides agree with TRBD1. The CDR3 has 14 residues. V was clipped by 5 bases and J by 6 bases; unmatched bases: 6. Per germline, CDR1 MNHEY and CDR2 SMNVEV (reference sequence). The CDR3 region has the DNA TGTGCCAGCAGTCCAACGCAGGGGGCCGGGGAGCTGTTTTTT. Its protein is CASSPTQGAGELFF.

CDR3 amino acids: CASSLSGTINTEAFF. DNA for the CDR3: TGTGCCAGCAGTTTATCGGGCACGATAAACACTGAAGCTTTCTTT. The chain links TRBV27 to TRBJ1-1; D gene unclear. Germline V gives CDR1 MNHEY, CDR2 SMNVEV (reference sequence). V was trimmed by 0 bases and J by 2 bases, leaving 10 bases between them. This CDR3 has 15 residues.